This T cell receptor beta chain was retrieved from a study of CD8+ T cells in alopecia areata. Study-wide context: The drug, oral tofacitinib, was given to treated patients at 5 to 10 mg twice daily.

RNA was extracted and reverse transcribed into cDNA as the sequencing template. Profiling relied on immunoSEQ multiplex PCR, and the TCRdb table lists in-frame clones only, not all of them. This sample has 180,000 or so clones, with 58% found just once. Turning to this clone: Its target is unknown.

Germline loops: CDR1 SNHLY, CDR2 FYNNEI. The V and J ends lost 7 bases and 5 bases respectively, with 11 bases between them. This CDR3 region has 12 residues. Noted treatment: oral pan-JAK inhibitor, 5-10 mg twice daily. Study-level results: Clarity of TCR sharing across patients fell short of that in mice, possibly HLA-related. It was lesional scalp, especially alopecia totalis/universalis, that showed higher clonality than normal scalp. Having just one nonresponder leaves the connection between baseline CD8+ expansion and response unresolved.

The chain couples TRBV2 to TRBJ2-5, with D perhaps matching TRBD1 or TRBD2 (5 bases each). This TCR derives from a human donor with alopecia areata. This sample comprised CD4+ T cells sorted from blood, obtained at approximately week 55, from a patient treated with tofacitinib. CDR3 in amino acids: CASMWGGETQYF. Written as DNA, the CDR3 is TGTGCCAGCATGTGGGGCGGGGAGACCCAGTACTTC.